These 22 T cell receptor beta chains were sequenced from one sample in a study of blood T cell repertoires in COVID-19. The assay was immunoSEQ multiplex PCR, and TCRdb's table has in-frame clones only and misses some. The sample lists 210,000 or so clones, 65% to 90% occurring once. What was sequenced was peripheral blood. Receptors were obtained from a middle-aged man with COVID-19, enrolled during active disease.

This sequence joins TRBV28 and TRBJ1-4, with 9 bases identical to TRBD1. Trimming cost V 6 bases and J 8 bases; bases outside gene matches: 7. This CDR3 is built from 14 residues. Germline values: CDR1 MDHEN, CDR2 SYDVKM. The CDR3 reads CASRTTGGEEKLFF. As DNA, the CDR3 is TGTGCCAGCAGAACGACAGGGGGTGAGGAAAAACTGTTTTTT.

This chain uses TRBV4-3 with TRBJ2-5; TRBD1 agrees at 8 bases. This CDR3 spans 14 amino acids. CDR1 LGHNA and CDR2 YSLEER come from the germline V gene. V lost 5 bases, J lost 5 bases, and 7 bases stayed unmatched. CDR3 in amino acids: CASSFQGADETQYF. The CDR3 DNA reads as TGCGCCAGCAGCTTCCAGGGGGCTGATGAGACCCAGTACTTC.

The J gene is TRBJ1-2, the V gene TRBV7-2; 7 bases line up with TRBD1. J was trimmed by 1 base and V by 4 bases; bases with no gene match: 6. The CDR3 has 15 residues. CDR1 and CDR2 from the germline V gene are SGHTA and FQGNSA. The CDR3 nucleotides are TGTGCCAGCAGCTATTCCGGGACAGTTAACTATGGCTACACCTTC. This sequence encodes CASSYSGTVNYGYTF. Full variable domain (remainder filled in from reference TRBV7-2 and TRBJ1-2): GAGVSQSPSNKVTEKGKDVELRCDPISGHTALYWYRQSLGQGLEFLIYFQGNSAPDKSGLPSDRFSAERTGGSVSTLTIQRTQQEDSAVYLCASSYSGTVNYGYTFGSGTRLTVV.

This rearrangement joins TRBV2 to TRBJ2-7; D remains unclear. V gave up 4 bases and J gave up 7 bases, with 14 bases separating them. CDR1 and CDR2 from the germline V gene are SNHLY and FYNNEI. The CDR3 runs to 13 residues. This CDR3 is CASSGDIGTEQYF. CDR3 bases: TGTGCCAGCAGTGGTGACATTGGCACGGAGCAGTACTTC.

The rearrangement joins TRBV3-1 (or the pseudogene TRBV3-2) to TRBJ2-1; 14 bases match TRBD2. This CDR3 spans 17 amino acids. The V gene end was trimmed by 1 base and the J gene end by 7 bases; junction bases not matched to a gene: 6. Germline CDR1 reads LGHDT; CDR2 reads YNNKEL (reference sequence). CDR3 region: CASSQGLAGGVVNEQFF. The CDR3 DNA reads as TGTGCCAGCAGCCAAGGACTAGCGGGGGGGGTGGTGAATGAGCAGTTCTTC.

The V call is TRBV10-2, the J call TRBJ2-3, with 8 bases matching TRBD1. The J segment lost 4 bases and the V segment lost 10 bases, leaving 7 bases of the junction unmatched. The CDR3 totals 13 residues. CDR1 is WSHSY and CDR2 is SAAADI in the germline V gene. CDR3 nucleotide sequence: TGCGCCACGTGGACAGGGTCGTCAGATACGCAGTATTTT. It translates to CATWTGSSDTQYF.

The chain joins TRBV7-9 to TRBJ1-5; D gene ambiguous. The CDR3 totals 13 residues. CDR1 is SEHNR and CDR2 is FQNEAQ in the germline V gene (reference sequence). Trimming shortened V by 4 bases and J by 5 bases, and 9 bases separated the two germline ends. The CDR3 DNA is TGTGCCAGCAGCTATACGACTGATCAGCCCCAGCATTTT. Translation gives CASSYTTDQPQHF.

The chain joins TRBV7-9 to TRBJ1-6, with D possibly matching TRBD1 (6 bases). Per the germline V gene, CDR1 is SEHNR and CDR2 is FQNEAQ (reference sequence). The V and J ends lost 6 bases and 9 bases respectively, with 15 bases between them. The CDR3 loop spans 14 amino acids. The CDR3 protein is CASSTQGLGSPLHF. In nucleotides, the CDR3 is TGTGCCAGCAGTACACAGGGCTTAGGTTCACCCCTCCACTTT.

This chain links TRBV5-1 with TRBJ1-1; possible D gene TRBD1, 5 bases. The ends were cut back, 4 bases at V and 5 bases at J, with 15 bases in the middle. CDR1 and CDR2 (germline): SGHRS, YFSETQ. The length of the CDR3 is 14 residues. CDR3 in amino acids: CASSAGPFGTEAFF. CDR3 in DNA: TGCGCCAGCAGCGCGGGACCTTTCGGTACTGAAGCTTTCTTT.

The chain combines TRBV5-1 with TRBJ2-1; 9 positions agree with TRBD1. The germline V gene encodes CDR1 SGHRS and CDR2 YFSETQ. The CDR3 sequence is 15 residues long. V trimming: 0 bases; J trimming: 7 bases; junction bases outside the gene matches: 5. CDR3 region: CASSLVATGGNEQFF. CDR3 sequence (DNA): TGCGCCAGCAGCTTGGTAGCGACAGGGGGAAATGAGCAGTTCTTC.

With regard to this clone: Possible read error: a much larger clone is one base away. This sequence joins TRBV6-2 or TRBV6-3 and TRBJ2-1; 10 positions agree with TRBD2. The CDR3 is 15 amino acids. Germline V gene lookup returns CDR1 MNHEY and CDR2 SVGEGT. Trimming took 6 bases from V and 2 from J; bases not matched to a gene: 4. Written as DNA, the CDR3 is TGTGCCAGCAGCTCTAGCGGGGGCCCCTACAATGAGCAGTTCTTC. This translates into CASSSSGGPYNEQFF.

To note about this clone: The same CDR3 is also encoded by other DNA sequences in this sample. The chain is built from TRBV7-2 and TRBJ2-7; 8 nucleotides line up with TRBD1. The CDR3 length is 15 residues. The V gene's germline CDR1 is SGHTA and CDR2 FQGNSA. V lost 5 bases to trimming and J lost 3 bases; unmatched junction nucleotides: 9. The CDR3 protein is CASSPDRGQGYEQYF. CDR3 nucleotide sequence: TGTGCCAGCAGCCCCGACAGGGGCCAGGGCTACGAGCAGTACTTC.

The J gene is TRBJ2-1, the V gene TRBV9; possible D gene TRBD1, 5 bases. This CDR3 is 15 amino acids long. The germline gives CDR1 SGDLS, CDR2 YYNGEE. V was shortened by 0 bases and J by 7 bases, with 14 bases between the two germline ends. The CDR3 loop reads CASSVAVGVRNEQFF. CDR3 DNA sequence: TGTGCCAGCAGCGTAGCGGTAGGGGTGAGGAATGAGCAGTTCTTC. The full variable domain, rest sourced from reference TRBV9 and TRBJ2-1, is DSGVTQTPKHLITATGQRVTLRCSPRSGDLSVYWYQQSLDQGLQFLIQYYNGEERAKGNILERFSAQQFPDLHSELNLSSLELGDSALYFCASSVAVGVRNEQFFGPGTRLTVL.

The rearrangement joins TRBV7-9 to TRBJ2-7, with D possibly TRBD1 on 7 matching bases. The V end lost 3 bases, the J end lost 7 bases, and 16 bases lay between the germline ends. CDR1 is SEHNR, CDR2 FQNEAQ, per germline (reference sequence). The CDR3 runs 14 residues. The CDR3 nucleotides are TGTGCCAGCAGCTTTAAAGACAGGGCGGGAGAGCAGTACTTC. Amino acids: CASSFKDRAGEQYF.

The CDR3, as DNA: TGTGCCAGCAGTGAATTGGGGCACTCCTCCTACAATGAGCAGTTCTTC. Its protein product is CASSELGHSSYNEQFF. This chain joins TRBV6-1 and TRBJ2-1; D might be TRBD1 (5 bases). Trimming removed 2 bases at V and 0 bases at J, with 11 bases between. Germline V gene data show CDR1 as MNHNS and CDR2 as SASEGT. The CDR3 extends over 16 amino acids.

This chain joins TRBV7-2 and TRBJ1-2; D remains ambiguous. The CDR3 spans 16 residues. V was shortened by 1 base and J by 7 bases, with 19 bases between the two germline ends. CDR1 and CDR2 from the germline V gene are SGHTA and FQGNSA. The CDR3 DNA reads TGTGCCAGCAGCTTAGGAGGTGGTTTAGGCCTCGGTGGCTACACCTTC. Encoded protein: CASSLGGGLGLGGYTF.

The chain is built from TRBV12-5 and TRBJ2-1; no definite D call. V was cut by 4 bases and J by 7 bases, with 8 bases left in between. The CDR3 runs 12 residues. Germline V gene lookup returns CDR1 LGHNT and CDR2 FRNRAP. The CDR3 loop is CASGSVVNEQFF. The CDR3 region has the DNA TGTGCTAGTGGTTCAGTGGTAAATGAGCAGTTCTTC. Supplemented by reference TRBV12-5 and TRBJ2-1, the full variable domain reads DARVTQTPRHKVTEMGQEVTMRCQPILGHNTVFWYRQTMMQGLELLAYFRNRAPLDDSGMPKDRFSAEMPDATLATLKIQPSEPRDSAVYFCASGSVVNEQFFGPGTRLTVL.

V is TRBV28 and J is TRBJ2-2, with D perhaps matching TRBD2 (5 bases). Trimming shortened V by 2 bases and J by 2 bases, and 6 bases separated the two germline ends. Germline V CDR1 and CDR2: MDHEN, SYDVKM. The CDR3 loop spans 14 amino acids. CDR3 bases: TGTGCCAGCAGTTTACGGGATAACACCGGGGAGCTGTTTTTT. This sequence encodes CASSLRDNTGELFF.

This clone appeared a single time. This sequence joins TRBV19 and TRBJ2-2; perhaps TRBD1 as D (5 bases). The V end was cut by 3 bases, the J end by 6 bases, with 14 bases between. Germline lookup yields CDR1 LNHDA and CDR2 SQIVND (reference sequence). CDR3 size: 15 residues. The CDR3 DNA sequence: TGTGCCAGTAGTATTCAGGGCTACGTGCCCGGGGAGCTGTTTTTT. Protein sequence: CASSIQGYVPGELFF.

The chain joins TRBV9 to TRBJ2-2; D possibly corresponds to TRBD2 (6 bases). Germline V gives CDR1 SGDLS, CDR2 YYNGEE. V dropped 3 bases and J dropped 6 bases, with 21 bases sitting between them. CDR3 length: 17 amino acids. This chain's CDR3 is CASSGRSMGWRAGELFF. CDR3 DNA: TGTGCCAGCAGCGGTCGAAGTATGGGGTGGAGGGCCGGGGAGCTGTTTTTT.

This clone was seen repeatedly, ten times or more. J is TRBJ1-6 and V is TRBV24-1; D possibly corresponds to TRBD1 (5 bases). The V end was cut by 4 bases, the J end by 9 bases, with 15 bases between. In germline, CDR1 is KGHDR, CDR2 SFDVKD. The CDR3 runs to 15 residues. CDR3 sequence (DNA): TGTGCCACCAGTGACCCCAGGGTAGCGGGTTCACCCCTCCACTTT. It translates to CATSDPRVAGSPLHF.

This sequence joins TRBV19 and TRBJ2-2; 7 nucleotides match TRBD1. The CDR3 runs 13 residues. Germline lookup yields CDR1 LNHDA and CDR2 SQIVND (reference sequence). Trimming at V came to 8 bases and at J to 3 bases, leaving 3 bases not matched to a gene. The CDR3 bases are TGTGCCAGTGTGACAGGGTACACCGGGGAGCTGTTTTTT. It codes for CASVTGYTGELFF.